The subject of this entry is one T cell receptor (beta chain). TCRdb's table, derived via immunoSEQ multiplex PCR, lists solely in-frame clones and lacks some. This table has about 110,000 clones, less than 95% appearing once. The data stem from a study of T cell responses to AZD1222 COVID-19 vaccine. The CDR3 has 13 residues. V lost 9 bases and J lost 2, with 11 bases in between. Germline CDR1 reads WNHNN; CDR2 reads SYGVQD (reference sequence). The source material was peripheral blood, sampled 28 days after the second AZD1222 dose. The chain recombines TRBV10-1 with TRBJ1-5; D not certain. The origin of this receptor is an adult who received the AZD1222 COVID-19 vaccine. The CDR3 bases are TGCGCCAGACAGCGGGCCCGCAATCAGCCCCAGCATTTT. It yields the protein CARQRARNQPQHF.